What follows is one TCR beta chain and its context. The target of this receptor is not known. One base away there is no much larger clone; base qualities are not given. TCRbeta CDR3 regions were amplified from genomic DNA by means of the immunoSEQ Assay, a bias-controlled multiplex PCR. The paper's data handling went like this. The number of nucleated cells in each sample was estimated by amplification of reference gene primers within the assay. Sequence reads were collapsed and filtered to measure the absolute abundance of every unique TCRbeta CDR3 rearrangement. For each sample, productive Simpson clonality was calculated as the square root of Simpson's diversity index over productive rearrangements. Here the immuneACCESS table is served through TCRdb, limited to in-frame sequences with V and J called. Missing clones are a known gap in these copies; in checked studies unresolved V genes cover under half, and the rest lacks a known reason. The V and J calls and clone size are taken from that table; D and trimming were inferred from the DNA. For this sample the table gives approximately 70,000 clones, of which about 91% were detected only once. The ten top clones hold around 13% of the sample.

The collaborating institutions used their own protocols to collect whole blood in K2EDTA tubes. For TCRbeta analysis, collaborators shipped samples in one of three forms: frozen whole blood, isolated PBMCs, or DNA extracted from either of those sample types. These data come from a study of blood T cell repertoires in COVID-19 (dated by TCRdb to 2019 to 2021). Regarding the complete study: Samples covering the acute and convalescent phases of COVID-19 were provided by collaborators in the United States, Italy and Spain. The repertoires were made available in a free public database intended to serve as a resource for research on the immune response to SARS-CoV-2. The dataset comprised deeply sampled blood TCRbeta repertoires from subjects exposed to, actively infected with, or recovered from COVID-19. A de-identified subject ID, COVID-19 status, age in years and sex were almost always included in the sample metadata. Samples came from the ongoing ImmuneRACE study (first 160 participants) plus 1,254 subjects from 6 global collaborators. Where available, HLA class I and class II types were obtained from metadata supplied by the sample provider rather than from assay-based typing. The material from the prospective study consisted of cDNA or gDNA derived from T cells, B-cell-depleted T cells, or PBMCs. Overall results and qualifications from the work: How much clinical and demographic metadata was included differed by source and by participant, and the metadata was provided uncurated.

Here V drops 5 bases and J drops 4 bases, and the junction holds 16 bases not matched to any gene. The germline V gene gives CDR1 as SGHAT and CDR2 as FQNNGV. From the cysteine up to the phenylalanine, the CDR3 has a length of 19 residues. Only the CDR3 portion is preserved as DNA: 57 bases, with reading frame beginning at the first base. The chain employs TRBV11-2 and TRBJ2-6; TRBD1 aligns with 8 central bases. This TCR was sampled from a human donor with active COVID-19. The donor label of this sample is uncertain. Material for sequencing was peripheral blood. The CDR3 region: CASSLPTGASFGGANVLTF. The DNA sequence follows: TGTGCCAGCAGCCTCCCGACAGGGGCTTCTTTTGGCGGGGCCAACGTCCTGACTTTC.